Listed here are 5 T cell receptor beta chains from one sample, sequenced in a study of identical twins' blood T cells. TCRdb passed the 5' RACE reads through MiXCR, listing each CDR3 protein once. The repertoire holds hundreds of thousands of distinct CDR3 sequences, with about 28% as singletons. Sequenced input: PBMCs. The receptors were gathered from a woman aged 18-49 years in good health.

The chain combines TRBV29-1 with TRBJ2-1, with D hard to call. The germline V gene encodes CDR1 SQVTM and CDR2 ANQGSEA. The CDR3 spans 11 residues. CDR3 in DNA: TGCACCACTATCTCCTACAATGAGCAGTTCTTC. It encodes CTTISYNEQFF.

The chain links TRBV6-2 or TRBV6-3 to TRBJ2-7, with D possibly being TRBD2 (5 bases). The germline gives CDR1 MNHEY, CDR2 SVGEGT. V gave up 0 bases and J gave up 0 bases, with 9 bases separating them. This CDR3 is 15 amino acids long. CDR3 nucleotides: TGTGCCAGCAGTTACTCAGGCCTAGCCTCCTACGAGCAGTACTTC. Translation gives CASSYSGLASYEQYF.

This clonotype occurred many times. The rearrangement uses TRBV3-1 and TRBJ1-2; tentative D call: TRBD1 (5 bases). Germline lookup yields CDR1 LGHDT and CDR2 YNNKEL (reference sequence). The V and J ends lost 1 base and 5 bases respectively, with 14 bases between them. The CDR3 has 15 residues. CDR3 in amino acids: CASSQGGGATYGYTF. DNA of the CDR3: TGTGCCAGCAGCCAAGGTGGAGGGGCGACTTATGGCTACACCTTC.

This clonotype has more than one count but fewer than ten. J is TRBJ2-2 and V is TRBV6-1; unclear D gene. Germline V gene sequence: CDR1 MNHNS, CDR2 SASEGT. Trimming pared 6 bases from V and 2 bases from J, leaving 10 bases between. The CDR3 sequence is 14 residues long. Here the CDR3 DNA reads TGTGCCAGCAGCCCTAGGGAAAACACCGGGGAGCTGTTTTTT. Translated, it gives CASSPRENTGELFF.

The rearrangement joins TRBV7-9 to TRBJ1-5, with D uncertain. The germline gives CDR1 SEHNR, CDR2 FQNEAQ (reference sequence). V dropped 6 bases and J dropped 2 bases, with 14 bases sitting between them. This CDR3 contains 15 residues. As DNA, the CDR3 is TGTGCCAGCAGTTGGGCGAATACCGGCAATCAGCCCCAGCATTTT. Translated, it gives CASSWANTGNQPQHF.